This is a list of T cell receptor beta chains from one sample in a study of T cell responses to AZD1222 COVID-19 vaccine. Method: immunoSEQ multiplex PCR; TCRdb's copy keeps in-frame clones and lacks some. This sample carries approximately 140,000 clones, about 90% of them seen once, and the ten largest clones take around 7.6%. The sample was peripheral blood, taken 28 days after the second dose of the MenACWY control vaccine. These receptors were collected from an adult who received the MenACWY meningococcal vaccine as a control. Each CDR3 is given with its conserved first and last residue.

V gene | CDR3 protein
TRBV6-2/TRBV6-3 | CASSSRAPRDQPQHF
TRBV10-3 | CAISPGTSRETQYF
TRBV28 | CASIPGVIQETQYF
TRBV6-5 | CASSPQGRDTGELFF
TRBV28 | CASSMPGQGQPQHF
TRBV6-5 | CASTGLAEETQYF
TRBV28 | CASSLPPGARTEAFF
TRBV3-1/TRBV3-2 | CASSQDLAATNEKLFF
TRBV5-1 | CASSLDPGSGNTIYF
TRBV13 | CASSLGLAGVTYNEQFF
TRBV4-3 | CASSQDLAGVADTQYF
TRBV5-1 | CASSLHRGSSSNQPQHF
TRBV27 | CASSPGQDQETQYF
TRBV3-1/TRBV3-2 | CASSQGDSTHLHF
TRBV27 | CASSSWLLGSNTGELFF
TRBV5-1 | CASSIGVDSHRTQYF
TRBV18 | CASSKTADTGELFF
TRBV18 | CASSLRQGNQPQHF
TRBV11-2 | CASSLYTGGALSSYNEQFF
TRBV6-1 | CASSEYRSSNQPQHF
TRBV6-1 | CASSEGWANQPQHF
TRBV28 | CASSFVGTVYSNQPQHF
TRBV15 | CATSPGQGEAGYTF
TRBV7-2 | CASSLGLGPPQHF